These 22 T cell receptor beta chains originate from one sample sequenced in a study of response to subunit inactivated influenza vaccine. TCRdb re-called the RT-PCR reads through MiXCR, storing one row per CDR3 protein. The sample lists more than 550,000 distinct CDR3 sequences, 11% occurring once. This sample was shared with a second study, whose subject was T cells expressing NK-cell markers. This second study says: Production of TCR beta cDNA relied on 5'RACE template switching with UMIs.

The sequences come from PBMCs from blood, collected on the day of vaccination. Receptor source: a man aged 50 to 60 who received an inactivated influenza vaccine.

The V and J genes are TRBV25-1 and TRBJ2-2, with a tentative D call TRBD1 (5 bases). The V end lost 2 bases, the J end lost 5 bases, and 9 bases lay between the germline ends. Germline-derived CDR1 and CDR2 are MGHDK and SYGVNS. The CDR3 covers 14 residues. CDR3 sequence: CASSEQGRTGELFF. CDR3 bases: TGTGCCAGCAGTGAACAGGGTAGAACCGGGGAGCTGTTTTTT.

This clonotype was seen more than once but under ten times. The genes are TRBV29-1 and TRBJ2-2; D remains ambiguous. The germline CDR1 and CDR2 sequences are SQVTM and ANQGSEA. Trimming shortened V by 2 bases and J by 5 bases, and 12 bases separated the two germline ends. The CDR3 consists of 14 residues. CDR3 DNA sequence: TGCAGCGTTGAAACGGGCTTAGGGACCGGGGAGCTGTTTTTT. It translates to CSVETGLGTGELFF.

This clonotype was seen a few times. The V gene is TRBV20-1, the J gene TRBJ2-6; TRBD2 might be the D (7 bases). The V gene's germline CDR1 is DFQATT and CDR2 SNEGSKA (reference sequence). V was cut by 3 bases and J by 0 bases, with 15 bases left in between. The CDR3 loop spans 17 amino acids. CDR3 loop: CSARGGGLSSGANVLTF. Written as DNA, the CDR3 is TGCAGTGCTAGGGGAGGGGGGCTAAGCTCTGGGGCCAACGTCCTGACTTTC.

The chain recombines TRBV24-1 with TRBJ2-3; 13 bases fit TRBD2. J was trimmed by 5 bases and V by 0 bases; bases with no gene match: 4. The length of the CDR3 is 17 residues. From germline, CDR1 is KGHDR and CDR2 SFDVKD. CDR3 sequence reads: CATSDLPGLAGVDTQYF. The CDR3 DNA reads TGTGCCACCAGTGATTTGCCCGGACTAGCGGGAGTAGATACGCAGTATTTT.

This clonotype turned up a few times. The chain links TRBV10-3 to TRBJ2-3, with 9 bases that match TRBD1. The CDR3 is 14 amino acids. Germline lookup yields CDR1 ENHRY and CDR2 SYGVKD. V trimming: 10 bases; J trimming: 3 bases; junction bases outside the gene matches: 8. CDR3 loop: CATIGTGWTDTQYF. The CDR3 DNA reads TGTGCCACCATCGGGACAGGGTGGACAGATACGCAGTATTTT.

In its sample, this clonotype was seen a few times. The V and J genes are TRBV7-9 and TRBJ2-1; TRBD1 or TRBD2 may be the D gene (5 bases each). CDR1 is SEHNR, CDR2 FQNEAQ, per germline (reference sequence). V lost 4 bases, J lost 3 bases, and 13 bases lay in between. This CDR3 contains 15 residues. DNA of the CDR3: TGTGCCAGCAGCTCAAACCGGGACCACTACAATGAGCAGTTCTTC. This translates into CASSSNRDHYNEQFF.

The chain is built from TRBV12-3 or TRBV12-4 and TRBJ2-3, with D perhaps given as TRBD1 or TRBD2 (7 bases each). CDR3 size: 15 residues. The germline V and J ends were trimmed by 7 bases and 5 bases, with 19 bases remaining between them. This CDR3 is CASTPRGGRGDTQYF. The CDR3 DNA reads TGTGCCAGCACCCCCAGGGGGGGGCGCGGAGATACGCAGTATTTT.

This clonotype was counted at least ten times. The chain uses TRBV4-3 and TRBJ2-1, with D possibly matching TRBD2 (5 bases). The germline gives CDR1 LGHNA, CDR2 YSLEER. The CDR3 runs to 16 residues. Trimming stripped 0 bases from V and 2 bases from J, with 11 bases between. CDR3 sequence: CASSQDAGRAYNEQFF. CDR3 nucleotide sequence: TGCGCCAGCAGCCAAGATGCGGGTCGGGCCTACAATGAGCAGTTCTTC.

This clonotype was detected a few times. The chain recombines TRBV20-1 with TRBJ2-1, with D possibly being TRBD2 (5 bases). This CDR3 is built from 14 residues. V was trimmed by 3 bases and J by 1 base, leaving 10 bases between them. Germline V gives CDR1 DFQATT, CDR2 SNEGSKA (reference sequence). The CDR3 region is CSASWLASYNEQFF. Here the CDR3 DNA reads TGCAGTGCTAGTTGGCTAGCTTCCTACAATGAGCAGTTCTTC.

The CDR3 DNA is TGCGCCAGCAGCTCGGGACAGACGAACTATGGCTACACCTTC. Translated: CASSSGQTNYGYTF. The chain uses TRBV5-1 and TRBJ1-2; 7 bases fit TRBD1. Germline-derived CDR1 and CDR2 are SGHRS and YFSETQ. With V trimmed by 3 bases and J by 2 bases, 4 bases remained unmatched. CDR3 length: 14 residues. Looking up the rest from reference TRBV5-1 and TRBJ1-2 gives the full variable domain: KAGVTQTPRYLIKTRGQQVTLSCSPISGHRSVSWYQQTPGQGLQFLFEYFSETQRNKGNFPGRFSGRQFSNSRSEMNVSTLELGDSALYLCASSSGQTNYGYTFGSGTRLTVV.

The genes are TRBV20-1 and TRBJ2-1, with 7 bases fitting TRBD2. The CDR3 has 14 residues. The trim removed 6 bases at V and 8 bases at J, leaving 13 bases unmatched. Germline V gives CDR1 DFQATT, CDR2 SNEGSKA (reference sequence). CDR3 nucleotide sequence: TGCAGTGCGAGGGCACCGATACGGGGGGATGAGCAGTTCTTC. Translated: CSARAPIRGDEQFF.

The chain is built from TRBV6-5 and TRBJ2-1; 8 positions agree with TRBD2. CDR3 length: 14 amino acids. CDR1 is MNHEY and CDR2 is SVGAGI in the germline V gene. V was clipped by 4 bases and J by 7 bases; unmatched bases: 6. In DNA, the CDR3 is TGTGCCAGCAGTTGGGGACTAGACAAAAATGAGCAGTTCTTC. It is translated as CASSWGLDKNEQFF.

This clonotype was seen only a few times. V and J are TRBV28 and TRBJ2-7, with TRBD1 identical over 8 bases. Germline V gene lookup returns CDR1 MDHEN and CDR2 SYDVKM. The junction had 6 bases not matched to a gene; V was cut back by 1 base and J by 4 bases. The CDR3 is made up of 15 amino acids. As DNA, the CDR3 is TGTGCCAGCAGTTTATATGGGACAGGCGGTTACGAGCAGTACTTC. Translated, it gives CASSLYGTGGYEQYF. Full variable domain (rest looked up from reference TRBV28 and TRBJ2-7): DVKVTQSSRYLVKRTGEKVFLECVQDMDHENMFWYRQDPGLGLRLIYFSYDVKMKEKGDIPEGYSVSREKKERFSLILESASTNQTSMYLCASSLYGTGGYEQYFGPGTRLTVT.

As concerns this clonotype: This may come from a read error, since a much larger clone is one base off. The chain uses TRBV25-1 and TRBJ2-1; 11 bases map to TRBD2. The ends lost 5 bases at V and 3 bases at J; junction bases unmatched: 6. The CDR3 spans 16 residues. CDR1 is MGHDK and CDR2 is SYGVNS in the germline V gene. CDR3 nucleotide sequence: TGTGCCAGCAGTCCACTAGCGGGAGTGTACTACAATGAGCAGTTCTTC. Its protein product is CASSPLAGVYYNEQFF.

This clonotype turned up a few times. The V call is TRBV7-2, the J call TRBJ2-3; perhaps TRBD2 as D (5 bases). The CDR3 runs to 16 residues. CDR1 and CDR2 from the germline V gene are SGHTA and FQGNSA. V was clipped by 5 bases and J by 0 bases, with 15 bases between them. The CDR3 here is CASSETGFFSTDTQYF. Written as DNA, the CDR3 is TGTGCCAGCAGCGAGACGGGGTTTTTCAGCACAGATACGCAGTATTTT.

This clonotype turned up a few times. This chain joins TRBV12-3 or TRBV12-4 and TRBJ1-6, with D unresolved. The V end was cut by 6 bases, the J end by 0 bases, with 9 bases between. This CDR3 has 15 residues. In DNA form, the CDR3 reads TGTGCCAGCAGAACTCAGAGCTCCTATAATTCACCCCTCCACTTT. Encoded protein: CASRTQSSYNSPLHF.

The sample holds a few counts of this clonotype. This chain joins TRBV5-1 and TRBJ2-2, with D tentatively TRBD1 or TRBD2 (7 bases each). The V and J ends lost 0 bases and 3 bases respectively, with 15 bases between them. The germline gives CDR1 SGHRS, CDR2 YFSETQ. The CDR3 is 17 residues long. CDR3 region: CASSLAQGGTDTGELFF. The DNA for the CDR3 is TGCGCCAGCAGCTTGGCCCAGGGGGGGACTGACACCGGGGAGCTGTTTTTT.

This clonotype was picked up a small number of times. The chain joins TRBV27 to TRBJ2-5; 7 nucleotides agree with TRBD1. The CDR3 loop spans 12 amino acids. Germline V CDR1 and CDR2: MNHEY, SMNVEV (reference sequence). J was trimmed by 2 bases and V by 10 bases; bases with no gene match: 4. The CDR3 DNA is TGTGCCACCGCGGACAGGCAAGAGACCCAGTACTTC. Encoded protein: CATADRQETQYF.

A word on this clonotype: The junction differs from germline at one of its ends, possibly a read error. J is TRBJ1-6 and V is TRBV18; 8 nucleotides agree with TRBD1. CDR3 size: 15 residues. Looked up from germline, CDR1 is KGHSH and CDR2 is LQKENI. The DNA for the CDR3 is TGTGCCATCTCACTAAAGACAGGGGTTAATTCACCCCTCCACTTT. Its translation: CAISLKTGVNSPLHF.

The genes are TRBV5-1 and TRBJ2-3, with 9 bases aligning to TRBD2. The CDR3 length is 19 residues. Germline CDR1 SGHRS, CDR2 YFSETQ. The V gene end was trimmed by 3 bases and the J gene end by 0 bases; junction bases not matched to a gene: 14. The CDR3 here is CASSSTLAGYMPSTDTQYF. For the CDR3, the DNA is TGCGCCAGCAGCTCGACCCTAGCGGGGTATATGCCTAGCACAGATACGCAGTATTTT.

This clonotype was found many times. The chain carries TRBV29-1 and TRBJ1-1; tentatively, D is TRBD1 (6 bases). The CDR3 is 14 amino acids. V was clipped by 4 bases and J by 5 bases, with 17 bases between them. Germline V gene sequence: CDR1 SQVTM, CDR2 ANQGSEA. CDR3 in DNA: TGCAGCGTTGGACAGGTGGGGGCATATACTGAAGCTTTCTTT. Its translation is CSVGQVGAYTEAFF.

The chain is built from TRBV10-3 and TRBJ2-2; 7 bases are a match to TRBD1. The CDR3 extends over 16 amino acids. The germline V gene has CDR1 ENHRY and CDR2 SYGVKD. V dropped 2 bases and J dropped 1; count of bases not matched to a gene: 4. CDR3 in DNA: TGTGCCATCAGTGAGGATAGGGACAGGAACACCGGGGAGCTGTTTTTT. This gives the protein CAISEDRDRNTGELFF.